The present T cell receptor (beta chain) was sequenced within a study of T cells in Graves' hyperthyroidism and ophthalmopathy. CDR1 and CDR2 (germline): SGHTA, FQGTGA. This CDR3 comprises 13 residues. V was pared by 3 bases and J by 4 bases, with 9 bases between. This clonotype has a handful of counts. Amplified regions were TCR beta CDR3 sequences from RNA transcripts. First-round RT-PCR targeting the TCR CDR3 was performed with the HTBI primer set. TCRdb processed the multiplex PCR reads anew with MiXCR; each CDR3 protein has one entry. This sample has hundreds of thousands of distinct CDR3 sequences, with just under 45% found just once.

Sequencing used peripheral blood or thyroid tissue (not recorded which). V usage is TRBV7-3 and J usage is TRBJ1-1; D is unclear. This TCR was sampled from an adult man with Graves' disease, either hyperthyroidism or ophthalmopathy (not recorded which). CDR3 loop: CASSFSSPTEAFF. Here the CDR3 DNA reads TGTGCCAGCAGCTTCTCGTCTCCCACTGAAGCTTTCTTT. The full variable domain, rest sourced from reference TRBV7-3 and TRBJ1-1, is GAGVSQTPSNKVTEKGKYVELRCDPISGHTALYWYRQSLGQGPEFLIYFQGTGAADDSGLPNDRFFAVRPEGSVSTLKIQRTERGDSAVYLCASSFSSPTEAFFGQGTRLTVV.